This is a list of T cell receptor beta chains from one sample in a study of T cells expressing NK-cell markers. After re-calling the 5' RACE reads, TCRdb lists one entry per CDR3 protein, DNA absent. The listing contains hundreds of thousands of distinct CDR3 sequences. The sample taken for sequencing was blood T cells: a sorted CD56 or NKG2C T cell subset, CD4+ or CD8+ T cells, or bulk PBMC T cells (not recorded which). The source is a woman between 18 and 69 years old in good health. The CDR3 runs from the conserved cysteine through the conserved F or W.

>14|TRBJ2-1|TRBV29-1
CSAGGREIYNEQFF
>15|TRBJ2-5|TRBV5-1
CASSPGTGGEETQYF
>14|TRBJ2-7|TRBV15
CATSREQVSYEQYF
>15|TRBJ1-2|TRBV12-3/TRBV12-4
CASSFQIAHYYGYTF
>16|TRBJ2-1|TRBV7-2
CASSLRAGTGIVEQFF
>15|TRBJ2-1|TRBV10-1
CASSVPGQARNEQFF
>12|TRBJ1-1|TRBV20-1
CSAGTAYTEAFF
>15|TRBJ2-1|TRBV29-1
CSVWTGTRSYNEQFF
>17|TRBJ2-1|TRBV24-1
CATSESSGRPSYNEQFF
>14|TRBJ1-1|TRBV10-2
CASSERAGNTEAFF
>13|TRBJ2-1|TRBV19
CASTGGLYNEQFF
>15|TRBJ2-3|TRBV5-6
CASSHWDGATDTQYF
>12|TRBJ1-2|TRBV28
CASSRQGRGYTF
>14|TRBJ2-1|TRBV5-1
CASSLVLADNEQFF
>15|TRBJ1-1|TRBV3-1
CASSQDEARDTEAFF
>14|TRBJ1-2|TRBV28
CASSAWDGYYGYTF
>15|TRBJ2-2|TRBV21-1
CASTPVRRGTGELFF
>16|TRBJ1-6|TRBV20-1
CSARDRRGQYNSPLHF
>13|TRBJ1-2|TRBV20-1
CSASIRGNYGYTF
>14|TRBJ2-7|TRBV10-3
CAISVVQGDYEQYF
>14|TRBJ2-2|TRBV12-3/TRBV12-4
CASNLQQGPGELFF
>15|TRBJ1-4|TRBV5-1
CASSLVAGSNEKLFF
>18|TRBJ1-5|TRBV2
CASSPSFPGSTGNQPQHF
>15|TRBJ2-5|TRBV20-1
CSAKKPGGPQETQYF
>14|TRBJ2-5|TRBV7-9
CASSLIQGRETQYF
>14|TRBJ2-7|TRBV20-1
CSARAPVAAYEQYF
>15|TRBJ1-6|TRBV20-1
CSAPLPGTYNSPLHF
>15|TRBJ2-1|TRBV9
CASSPSGGQRNEQFF
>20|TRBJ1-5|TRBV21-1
CASSPTRDRGRLRLNQPQHF
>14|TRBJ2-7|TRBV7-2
CASSPRTGGYEQYF
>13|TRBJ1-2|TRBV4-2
CASSPPTMYGYTF
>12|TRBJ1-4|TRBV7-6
CASSLGYEKLFF
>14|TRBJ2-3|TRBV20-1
CSASGTGTSDTQYF
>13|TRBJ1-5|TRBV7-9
CASSLIEDQPQHF
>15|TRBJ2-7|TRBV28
CASSYPAGSTYEQYF
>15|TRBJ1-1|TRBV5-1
CASSPEGWGDTEAFF
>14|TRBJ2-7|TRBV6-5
CASSSDGSSYEQYF
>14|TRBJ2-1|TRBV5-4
CASSLSAHYNEQFF
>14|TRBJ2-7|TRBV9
CASSVGTRTYEQYF
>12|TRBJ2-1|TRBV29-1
CSESRDGDEQFF
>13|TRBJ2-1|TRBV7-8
CASSRTLVNEQFF
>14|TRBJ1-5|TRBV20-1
CSARRGGAEQPQHF
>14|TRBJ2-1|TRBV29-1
CSVGSLVTGNEQFF
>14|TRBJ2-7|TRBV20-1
CSAPRDPSSYEQYF
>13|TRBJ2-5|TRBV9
CASSVKGQETQYF
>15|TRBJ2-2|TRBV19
CASSIGTGFTGELFF
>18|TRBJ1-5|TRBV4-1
CASSQDGTEYGSNQPQHF